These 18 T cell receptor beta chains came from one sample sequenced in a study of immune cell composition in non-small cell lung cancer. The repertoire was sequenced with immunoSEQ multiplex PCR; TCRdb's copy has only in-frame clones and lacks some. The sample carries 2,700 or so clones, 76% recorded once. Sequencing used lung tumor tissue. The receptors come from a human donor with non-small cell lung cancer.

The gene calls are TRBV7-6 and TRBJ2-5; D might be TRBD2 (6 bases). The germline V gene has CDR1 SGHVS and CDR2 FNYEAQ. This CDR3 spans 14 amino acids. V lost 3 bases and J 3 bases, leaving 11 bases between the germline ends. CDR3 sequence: CASSFGTLKETQYF. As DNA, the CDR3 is TGTGCCAGCAGCTTCGGGACTCTCAAAGAGACCCAGTACTTC.

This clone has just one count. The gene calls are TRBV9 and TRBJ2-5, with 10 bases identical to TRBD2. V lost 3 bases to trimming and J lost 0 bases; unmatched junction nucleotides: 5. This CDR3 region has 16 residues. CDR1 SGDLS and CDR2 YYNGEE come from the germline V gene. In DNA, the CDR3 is TGTGCCAGCAGCGAGCGACTAGCGGGTAACCAAGAGACCCAGTACTTC. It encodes CASSERLAGNQETQYF. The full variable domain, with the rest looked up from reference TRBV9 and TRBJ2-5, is DSGVTQTPKHLITATGQRVTLRCSPRSGDLSVYWYQQSLDQGLQFLIQYYNGEERAKGNILERFSAQQFPDLHSELNLSSLELGDSALYFCASSERLAGNQETQYFGPGTRLLVL.

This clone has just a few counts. CDR3 region: CASGGQVGVRSPLHF. In DNA form, the CDR3 reads TGCGCCAGCGGTGGACAGGTAGGGGTGAGATCACCCCTCCACTTT. V usage is TRBV10-2 and J usage is TRBJ1-6; 7 bases are a match to TRBD1. The germline V gene has CDR1 WSHSY and CDR2 SAAADI. The length of the CDR3 is 15 residues. With 8 bases clipped from V and 10 bases from J, the junction kept 14 bases outside the gene matches.

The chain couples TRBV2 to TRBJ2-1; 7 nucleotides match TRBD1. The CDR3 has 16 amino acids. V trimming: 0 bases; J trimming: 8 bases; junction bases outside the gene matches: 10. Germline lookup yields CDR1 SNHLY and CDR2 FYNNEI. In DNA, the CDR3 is TGTGCCAGCAGTGAAGCGAGAAGCAGGGGGTTTGATGAGCAGTTCTTC. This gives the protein CASSEARSRGFDEQFF.

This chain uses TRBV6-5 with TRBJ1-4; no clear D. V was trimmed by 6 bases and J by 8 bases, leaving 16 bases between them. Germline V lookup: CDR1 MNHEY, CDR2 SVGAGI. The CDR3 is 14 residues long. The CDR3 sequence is CASSPRRSGEKLFF. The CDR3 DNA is TGTGCCAGCAGCCCCAGGAGGTCCGGGGAAAAACTGTTTTTT.

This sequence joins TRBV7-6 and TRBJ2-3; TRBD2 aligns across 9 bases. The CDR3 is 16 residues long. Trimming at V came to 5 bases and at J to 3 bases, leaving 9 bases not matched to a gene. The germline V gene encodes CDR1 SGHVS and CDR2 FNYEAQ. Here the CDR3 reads CASSNSGRGWTDTQYF. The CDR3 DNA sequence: TGTGCCAGCAGCAATAGCGGGAGAGGTTGGACAGATACGCAGTATTTT.

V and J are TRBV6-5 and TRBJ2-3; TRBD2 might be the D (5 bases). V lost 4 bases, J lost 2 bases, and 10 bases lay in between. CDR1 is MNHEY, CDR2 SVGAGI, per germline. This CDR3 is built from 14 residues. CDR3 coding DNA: TGTGCCAGCAGTTCCCGCGGGCACACAGATACGCAGTATTTT. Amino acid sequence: CASSSRGHTDTQYF.

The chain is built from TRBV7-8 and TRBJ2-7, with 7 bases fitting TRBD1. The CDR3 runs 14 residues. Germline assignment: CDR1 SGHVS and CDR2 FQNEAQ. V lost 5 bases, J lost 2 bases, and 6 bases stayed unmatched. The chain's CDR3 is CASSPGQAAYEQYF. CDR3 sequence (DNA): TGTGCCAGCAGCCCCGGACAGGCGGCCTACGAGCAGTACTTC. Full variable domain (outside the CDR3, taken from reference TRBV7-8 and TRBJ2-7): GAGVSQSPRYKVAKRGQDVALRCDPISGHVSLFWYQQALGQGPEFLTYFQNEAQLDKSGLPSDRFFAERPEGSVSTLKIQRTQQEDSAVYLCASSPGQAAYEQYFGPGTRLTVT.

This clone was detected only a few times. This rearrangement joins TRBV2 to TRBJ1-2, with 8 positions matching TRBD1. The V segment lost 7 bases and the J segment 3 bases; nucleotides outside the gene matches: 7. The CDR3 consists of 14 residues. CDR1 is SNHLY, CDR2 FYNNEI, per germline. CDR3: CASNRQGQDYGYTF. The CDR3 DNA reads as TGTGCCAGCAACCGACAGGGGCAAGACTATGGCTACACCTTC.

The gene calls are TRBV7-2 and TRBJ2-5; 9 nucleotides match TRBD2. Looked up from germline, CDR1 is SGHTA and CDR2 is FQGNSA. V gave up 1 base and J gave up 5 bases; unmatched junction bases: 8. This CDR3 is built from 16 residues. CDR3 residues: CASSLGGTSRRETQYF. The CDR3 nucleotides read TGTGCCAGCAGCTTAGGAGGGACTAGCCGGAGGGAGACCCAGTACTTC.

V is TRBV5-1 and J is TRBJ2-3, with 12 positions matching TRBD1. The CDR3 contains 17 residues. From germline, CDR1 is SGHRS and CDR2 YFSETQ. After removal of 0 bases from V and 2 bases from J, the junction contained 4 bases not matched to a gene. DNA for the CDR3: TGCGCCAGCAGCTTGGTGGCGGGACAGGGGGCCACAGATACGCAGTATTTT. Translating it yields CASSLVAGQGATDTQYF.

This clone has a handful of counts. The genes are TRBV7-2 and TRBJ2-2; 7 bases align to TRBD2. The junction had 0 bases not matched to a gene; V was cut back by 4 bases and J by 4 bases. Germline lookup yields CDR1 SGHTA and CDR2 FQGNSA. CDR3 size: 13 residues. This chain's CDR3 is CASSWTSTGELFF. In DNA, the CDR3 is TGTGCCAGCAGCTGGACTAGCACCGGGGAGCTGTTTTTT.

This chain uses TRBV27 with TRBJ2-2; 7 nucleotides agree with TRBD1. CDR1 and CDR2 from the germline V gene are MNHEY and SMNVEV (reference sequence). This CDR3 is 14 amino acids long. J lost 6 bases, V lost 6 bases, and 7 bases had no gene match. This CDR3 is CASRTGSVAGELFF. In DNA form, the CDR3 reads TGTGCCAGCAGGACAGGGTCAGTGGCCGGGGAGCTGTTTTTT.

As DNA, the CDR3 is TGCGCCAGCAGCCAAGATCGTTACGGGGTGGGAAACACCATATATTTT. It encodes CASSQDRYGVGNTIYF. This rearrangement joins TRBV4-3 to TRBJ1-3; no clear D. Per germline, CDR1 LGHNA and CDR2 YSLEER. V was trimmed by 0 bases and J by 4 bases, leaving 13 bases between them. The CDR3 length is 16 residues.

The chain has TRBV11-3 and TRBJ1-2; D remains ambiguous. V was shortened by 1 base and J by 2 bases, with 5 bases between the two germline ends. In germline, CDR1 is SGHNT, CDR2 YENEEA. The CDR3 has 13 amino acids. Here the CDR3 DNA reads TGTGCCAGCAGCTTAGGGCCGAACTATGGCTACACCTTC. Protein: CASSLGPNYGYTF.

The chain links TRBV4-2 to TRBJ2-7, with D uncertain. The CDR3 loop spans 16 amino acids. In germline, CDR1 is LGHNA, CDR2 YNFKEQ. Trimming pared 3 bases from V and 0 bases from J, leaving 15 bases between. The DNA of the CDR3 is TGTGCCAGCAGCCACATGACATCCTCGAGCTCCTACGAGCAGTACTTC. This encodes CASSHMTSSSSYEQYF.

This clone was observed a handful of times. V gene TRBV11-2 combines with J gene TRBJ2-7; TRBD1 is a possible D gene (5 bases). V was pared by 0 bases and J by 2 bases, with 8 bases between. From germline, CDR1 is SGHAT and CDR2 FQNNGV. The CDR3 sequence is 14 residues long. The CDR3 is CASSLDRGAYEQYF. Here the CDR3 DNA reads TGTGCCAGCAGCTTAGATAGGGGCGCCTACGAGCAGTACTTC. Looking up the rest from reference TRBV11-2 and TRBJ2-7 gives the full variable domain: EAGVAQSPRYKIIEKRQSVAFWCNPISGHATLYWYQQILGQGPKLLIQFQNNGVVDDSQLPKDRFSAERLKGVDSTLKIQPAKLEDSAVYLCASSLDRGAYEQYFGPGTRLTVT.

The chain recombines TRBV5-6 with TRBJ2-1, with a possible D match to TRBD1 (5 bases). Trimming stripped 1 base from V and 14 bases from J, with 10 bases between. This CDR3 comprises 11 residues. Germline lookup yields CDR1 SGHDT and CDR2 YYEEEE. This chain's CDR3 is CASSLFGREFF. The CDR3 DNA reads TGTGCCAGCAGCTTGTTCGGCAGGGAGTTCTTC. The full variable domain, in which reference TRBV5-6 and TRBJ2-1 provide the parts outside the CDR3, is DAGVTQSPTHLIKTRGQQVTLRCSPKSGHDTVSWYQQALGQGPQFIFQYYEEEERQRGNFPDRFSGHQFPNYSSELNVNALLLGDSALYLCASSLFGREFFGPGTRLTVL.